The 25 T cell receptor beta chains listed next were all sequenced from one sample in a study of shared clonotypes between healthy human individuals. The assay was immunoSEQ multiplex PCR, and TCRdb's table has in-frame clones only and misses some. The sample includes around 1.1 million clones, approximately 78% of them seen just once. Sequencing used memory CD4+ T cells from PBMCs. Subset: CD45RA-negative fraction. These receptors all stem from a young man in good health. Some clones in this sample may be carry-over from other donors' samples.

This chain joins TRBV29-1 and TRBJ1-1; the D is unclear. CDR3 size: 12 residues. V was pared by 1 base and J by 1 base, with 4 bases between. CDR1 and CDR2 (germline): SQVTM, ANQGSEA. CDR3 coding DNA: TGCAGCGTTGAAGGCAGGAACACTGAAGCTTTCTTT. Translation gives CSVEGRNTEAFF.

The chain combines TRBV7-9 with TRBJ2-3; D unresolved. Between the trimmed V and J ends, which lost 5 bases and 3 bases, there was a span of 6 bases. The CDR3 totals 12 residues. The germline V gene has CDR1 SEHNR and CDR2 FQNEAQ (reference sequence). The CDR3 nucleotides are TGTGCCAGCAGCACAGTTACAGATACGCAGTATTTT. It encodes CASSTVTDTQYF.

The rearrangement joins TRBV20-1 to TRBJ2-3; TRBD2 agrees at 7 bases. This CDR3 has 11 amino acids. V was pared by 7 bases and J by 6 bases, with 4 bases of the junction left unmatched. From germline, CDR1 is DFQATT and CDR2 SNEGSKA (reference sequence). The DNA of the CDR3 is TGCAGTGGACTAGCCAGGGATACGCAGTATTTT. Protein: CSGLARDTQYF.

This chain links TRBV5-1 with TRBJ2-5; the match to TRBD2 covers 8 bases. The ends lost 6 bases at V and 6 bases at J; junction bases unmatched: 19. The CDR3 extends over 17 amino acids. CDR1 is SGHRS and CDR2 is YFSETQ in the germline V gene. CDR3 sequence: CASTLTTSGRQLQTQYF. The CDR3 nucleotides are TGCGCCAGCACCCTAACTACTAGCGGCAGACAGCTACAGACCCAGTACTTC.

The chain employs TRBV11-2 and TRBJ1-1; D possibly corresponds to TRBD1 (6 bases). Trimming left V 2 bases short and J 4 bases short, with 14 bases between. The V gene's germline CDR1 is SGHAT and CDR2 FQNNGV. The CDR3 loop spans 15 amino acids. DNA of the CDR3: TGTGCCAGCAGCTTATTTGTCGAGGGGGTCACTGAAGCTTTCTTT. As protein: CASSLFVEGVTEAFF.

The chain links TRBV7-2 to TRBJ1-4, with D unresolved. The germline V gene encodes CDR1 SGHTA and CDR2 FQGNSA. The CDR3 extends over 17 amino acids. V lost 2 bases, J lost 0 bases, and 13 bases lay in between. The CDR3 bases are TGTGCCAGCAGCTTAAATGGCCTTGCTGCAACTAATGAAAAACTGTTTTTT. Its translation is CASSLNGLAATNEKLFF.

Comments on this clone: Other DNA sequences within the sample encode an identical CDR3. V and J are TRBV7-9 and TRBJ1-1, with D tentatively TRBD1 (6 bases). V was clipped by 2 bases and J by 8 bases, with 9 bases between them. CDR3 length: 12 amino acids. Germline V lookup: CDR1 SEHNR, CDR2 FQNEAQ (reference sequence). The CDR3 here is CASSLPGTEAFF. CDR3 nucleotides: TGTGCCAGCAGCTTACCCGGGACAGAAGCTTTCTTT.

The chain links TRBV9 to TRBJ1-3; D may be TRBD1 (6 bases). CDR3 size: 20 residues. V lost 0 bases and J 0 bases, leaving 22 bases between the germline ends. From germline, CDR1 is SGDLS and CDR2 YYNGEE. CDR3 in DNA: TGTGCCAGCAGCGTAGCCCCTTTTACAGGGACGGCGGTCTCTGGAAACACCATATATTTT. Its protein product is CASSVAPFTGTAVSGNTIYF.

V gene TRBV11-2 combines with J gene TRBJ2-7; D gene ambiguous. The CDR3 is made up of 15 amino acids. The germline V and J ends were trimmed by 0 bases and 5 bases, with 14 bases remaining between them. CDR1 and CDR2 (germline): SGHAT, FQNNGV. The CDR3 DNA is TGTGCCAGCAGCTTAGATAGACAAGGGTTCGACGAGCAGTACTTC. Its translation: CASSLDRQGFDEQYF.

The chain carries TRBV4-1 and TRBJ2-2; the match to TRBD2 covers 12 bases. Per germline, CDR1 MGHRA and CDR2 YSYEKL. The V segment lost 6 bases and the J segment 5 bases; nucleotides outside the gene matches: 16. The CDR3 has 19 residues. The CDR3 DNA is TGCGCCAGCAGACACGTCCTAGCGGGAGGGCGAAGGTGGACCGGGGAGCTGTTTTTT. Amino acid sequence: CASRHVLAGGRRWTGELFF.

This clone has only one observation. This chain connects TRBV7-9 to TRBJ2-1; 15 bases fit TRBD2. Per the germline V gene, CDR1 is SEHNR and CDR2 is FQNEAQ (reference sequence). The CDR3 is made up of 18 amino acids. V lost 1 base to trimming and J lost 4 bases; unmatched junction nucleotides: 5. As DNA, the CDR3 is TGTGCCAGCAGCTTAGATCGGACTAGCGGGAGGGCTTACAATGAGCAGTTCTTC. This sequence encodes CASSLDRTSGRAYNEQFF.

V usage is TRBV25-1 and J usage is TRBJ2-3; 11 nucleotides align to TRBD1. The V gene's germline CDR1 is MGHDK and CDR2 SYGVNS. J lost 3 bases, V lost 3 bases, and 5 bases had no gene match. The CDR3 is 16 residues long. This CDR3 is CASSDRTGGRTDTQYF. CDR3 nucleotides: TGTGCCAGCAGTGATAGGACAGGGGGCAGAACAGATACGCAGTATTTT.

This chain links TRBV11-3 with TRBJ2-6; D call uncertain. Trimming left V 5 bases short and J 0 bases short, with 8 bases between. Germline CDR1 reads SGHNT; CDR2 reads YENEEA. The CDR3 totals 15 residues. CDR3 protein: CASSLHSSGANVLTF. The CDR3 DNA sequence: TGTGCCAGCAGCCTTCACAGCTCTGGGGCCAACGTCCTGACTTTC.

The chain employs TRBV9 and TRBJ2-7; TRBD1 might be the D (6 bases). Trimming stripped 0 bases from V and 4 bases from J, with 14 bases between. Germline-derived CDR1 and CDR2 are SGDLS and YYNGEE. The CDR3 loop spans 15 amino acids. As DNA, the CDR3 is TGTGCCAGCAGCGTAGGAGCAGGGGCCTGGTACGAGCAGTACTTC. Its translation is CASSVGAGAWYEQYF.

This rearrangement joins TRBV7-2 to TRBJ2-7, with D perhaps matching TRBD2 (7 bases). V lost 4 bases to trimming and J lost 4 bases, with 17 bases between them. CDR1 is SGHTA, CDR2 FQGNSA, per germline. The CDR3 covers 15 residues. The CDR3 loop reads CASSWGPGGMYEQYF. CDR3 bases: TGTGCCAGCAGCTGGGGGCCGGGGGGCATGTACGAGCAGTACTTC.

The V and J genes are TRBV7-8 and TRBJ2-7, with D tentatively TRBD1 (5 bases). V lost 1 base and J lost 4, with 14 bases in between. The CDR3 is made up of 15 amino acids. CDR1 and CDR2 from the germline V gene are SGHVS and FQNEAQ. CDR3 bases: TGTGCCAGCAGCTTAGAGCCGGCCAGGGAATACGAGCAGTACTTC. This codes for CASSLEPAREYEQYF.

The rearrangement links TRBV11-2 to TRBJ2-1; 13 bases line up with TRBD2. V dropped 6 bases and J dropped 9; count of bases not matched to a gene: 8. CDR1 is SGHAT, CDR2 FQNNGV, per germline. CDR3 size: 15 residues. The CDR3 loop reads CASRRTSGSGGEQFF. The DNA for the CDR3 is TGTGCCAGCAGGCGGACTAGCGGGAGCGGGGGTGAGCAGTTCTTC.

The chain has TRBV5-4 and TRBJ2-1, with TRBD2 identical over 14 bases. CDR1 SGHNT and CDR2 YYREEE come from the germline V gene (reference sequence). V lost 4 bases to trimming and J lost 7 bases; unmatched junction nucleotides: 13. CDR3 length: 18 amino acids. The CDR3 coding sequence is TGTGCCAGCAGCCCAGGGACTAGCGGGAGAGGGGGTCTGAATGAGCAGTTCTTC. Translating it yields CASSPGTSGRGGLNEQFF.

Concerning this clone itself: Relative to the germline gene, one junction end is altered; a read error may explain this. The rearrangement uses TRBV4-1 and TRBJ2-2; D is possibly TRBD1 (6 bases). The CDR3 loop spans 16 amino acids. Germline V gene sequence: CDR1 MGHRA, CDR2 YSYEKL. The CDR3 protein is CASSQPTGWDTGELLF. The CDR3 bases are TGCGCCAGCAGCCAACCTACAGGGTGGGACACCGGGGAGCTGCTTTTT.

The chain carries TRBV27 and TRBJ2-3; maybe TRBD2 (6 bases). The CDR3 has 17 residues. V shed 6 bases and J shed 2 bases, with 21 bases lying between them. Germline V gives CDR1 MNHEY, CDR2 SMNVEV (reference sequence). The CDR3 DNA is TGTGCCAGCAGACAACATGTGGGGGGAGGACCCACAGATACGCAGTATTTT. It is translated as CASRQHVGGGPTDTQYF.

The chain uses TRBV19 and TRBJ1-2; weak D call: TRBD1 (5 bases). The CDR3 runs 13 residues. Looked up from germline, CDR1 is LNHDA and CDR2 is SQIVND (reference sequence). The V and J ends lost 5 bases and 8 bases respectively, with 15 bases between them. The CDR3 DNA is TGTGCCAGTAGTCCCCGACGGGGGGAAGGCTACACCTTC. This gives the protein CASSPRRGEGYTF. Supplemented by reference TRBV19 and TRBJ1-2, the full variable domain reads DGGITQSPKYLFRKEGQNVTLSCEQNLNHDAMYWYRQDPGQGLRLIYYSQIVNDFQKGDIAEGYSVSREKKESFPLTVTSAQKNPTAFYLCASSPRRGEGYTFGSGTRLTVV.

J is TRBJ2-4 and V is TRBV7-3; D gene ambiguous. This CDR3 spans 13 amino acids. V lost 4 bases and J 9 bases, leaving 13 bases between the germline ends. The germline V gene has CDR1 SGHTA and CDR2 FQGTGA. As DNA, the CDR3 is TGTGCCAGCAGCTCCGGAGCCGCGAGCATTCAGTACTTC. Translating gives CASSSGAASIQYF.

The rearrangement links TRBV5-1 to TRBJ2-5, with TRBD1 identical over 7 bases. The V segment lost 4 bases and the J segment 1 base; nucleotides outside the gene matches: 4. The CDR3 runs to 14 residues. The germline gives CDR1 SGHRS, CDR2 YFSETQ. This CDR3 is CASSGGQFQETQYF. CDR3 DNA sequence: TGCGCCAGCAGCGGGGGACAGTTCCAAGAGACCCAGTACTTC. Combining the CDR3 with reference TRBV5-1 and TRBJ2-5 gives the whole variable domain KAGVTQTPRYLIKTRGQQVTLSCSPISGHRSVSWYQQTPGQGLQFLFEYFSETQRNKGNFPGRFSGRQFSNSRSEMNVSTLELGDSALYLCASSGGQFQETQYFGPGTRLLVL.

The V and J genes are TRBV12-5 and TRBJ2-7, with D possibly being TRBD1 (5 bases). V was pared by 1 base and J by 5 bases, with 9 bases between. The CDR3 spans 13 residues. Germline V lookup: CDR1 LGHNT, CDR2 FRNRAP. The CDR3, as DNA: TGTGCTAGTGGTTTGGCAGGGTCCCACGAGCAGTACTTC. Protein sequence: CASGLAGSHEQYF.

This clone was observed once. The junction differs from germline at one of its ends, possibly a read error. Other DNA sequences within the sample encode an identical CDR3. V and J are TRBV6-5 and TRBJ2-7, with 8 bases that match TRBD2. This CDR3 comprises 14 residues. Germline CDR1 and CDR2: MNHEY and SVGAGI. Here the CDR3 reads CVSSYSPSGYEQYF. The DNA of the CDR3 is TGCGTCAGCAGTTACTCCCCTAGCGGGTACGAGCAGTACTTC.